These 27 T cell receptor beta chains originate from one sample sequenced in a study of shared clonotypes between healthy human individuals (dated by TCRdb to 2018 to 2021). Library preparation was by the immunoSEQ multiplex PCR assay. In TCRdb, the immuneACCESS table is reduced to in-frame sequences with V and J assigned. These tables do not hold every clone; where another copy was compared, an unresolved V gene accounts for under half, and the others remain unexplained. This sample has hundreds of thousands of clones in its table, and 73% of those were observed once. 1.5% to 2% of the sample lies in the top ten. Sample: memory CD4+ T cells sorted from blood. The sample's cell subset or site label, decoded: CD45RA-negative fraction. The receptors stem from a woman aged 30 to 39 in good health.

This clone was recorded only once. The chain uses TRBV6-1 and TRBJ2-5; perhaps TRBD2 as D (7 bases). CDR3 size: 15 residues. Germline CDR1 reads MNHNS; CDR2 reads SASEGT. Trimming removed 1 base at V and 4 bases at J, with 13 bases between. CDR3 sequence: CASSEVRGGSETQYF. Written as DNA, the CDR3 is TGTGCCAGCAGTGAAGTGAGGGGGGGGTCAGAGACCCAGTACTTC.

The chain couples TRBV6-1 to TRBJ1-2, with a tentative D call TRBD1 (6 bases). V gave up 7 bases and J gave up 8 bases, with 17 bases separating them. Germline CDR1 MNHNS, CDR2 SASEGT. This CDR3 comprises 13 residues. The CDR3 is CASTRDRTRGYTF. In DNA, the CDR3 is TGTGCCAGCACCCGAGACAGGACGAGGGGCTACACCTTC.

The V call is TRBV29-1, the J call TRBJ1-1, with 8 bases identical to TRBD1. Germline CDR1 reads SQVTM; CDR2 reads ANQGSEA. Losses at the gene ends were 3 bases for V and 7 bases for J; bases not matched to a gene: 7. The CDR3 has 13 amino acids. This CDR3 is CSVDRGQGYEAFF. DNA for the CDR3: TGCAGCGTTGACCGAGGACAGGGATATGAAGCTTTCTTT.

The chain carries TRBV9 and TRBJ2-7; D is perhaps TRBD1 (6 bases). V was trimmed by 2 bases and J by 2 bases, leaving 11 bases between them. This CDR3 has 14 residues. The germline V gene encodes CDR1 SGDLS and CDR2 YYNGEE. The CDR3 nucleotides are TGTGCCAGCAGCGTTGCGACAGGCCCCTACGAGCAGTACTTC. Its protein product is CASSVATGPYEQYF.

The chain is built from TRBV9 and TRBJ1-2; 7 bases fit TRBD1. This CDR3 has 14 residues. Germline V lookup: CDR1 SGDLS, CDR2 YYNGEE. The J segment lost 5 bases and the V segment lost 4 bases, leaving 8 bases of the junction unmatched. In DNA form, the CDR3 reads TGTGCCAGCAGCCCCAGGGGGTTCGATTATGGCTACACCTTC. It encodes CASSPRGFDYGYTF.

This rearrangement joins TRBV2 to TRBJ2-3; TRBD2 matches 7 bases. This CDR3 is built from 17 residues. Germline CDR1 and CDR2: SNHLY and FYNNEI. Trimming took 5 bases from V and 4 from J; bases not matched to a gene: 15. The chain's CDR3 is CASSKQGRTSFPDTQYF. The CDR3, as DNA: TGTGCCAGCAGTAAACAAGGGCGGACTAGTTTTCCAGATACGCAGTATTTT. The variable domain in full, with the rest retrieved from reference TRBV2 and TRBJ2-3, is EPEVTQTPSHQVTQMGQEVILRCVPISNHLYFYWYRQILGQKVEFLVSFYNNEISEKSEIFDDQFSVERPDGSNFTLKIRSTKLEDSAMYFCASSKQGRTSFPDTQYFGPGTRLTVL.

The chain recombines TRBV6-4 with TRBJ2-3; 9 bases map to TRBD1. CDR3 length equals 15 residues. Germline V gene data show CDR1 as MRHNA and CDR2 as SNTAGT. V lost 5 bases and J lost 5; bases outside the gene matches: 8. The CDR3: CASSSGTGYVDTQYF. CDR3 nucleotides: TGTGCCAGCAGTTCCGGGACAGGGTATGTAGATACGCAGTATTTT.

Concerning this clone itself: Additional DNA sequences in this sample encode the identical CDR3. The chain couples TRBV7-9 to TRBJ1-1; D remains unclear. This CDR3 spans 14 amino acids. Trimming removed 1 base at V and 1 base at J, with 7 bases between. Germline CDR1 reads SEHNR; CDR2 reads FQNEAQ (reference sequence). Here the CDR3 reads CASSLGAANTEAFF. CDR3 DNA sequence: TGTGCCAGCAGCTTAGGAGCGGCGAACACTGAAGCTTTCTTT.

This clone was detected only once. V gene TRBV11-2 combines with J gene TRBJ2-3; no clear D. V gave up 5 bases and J gave up 3 bases, with 6 bases separating them. Per germline, CDR1 SGHAT and CDR2 FQNNGV. The CDR3 sequence is 12 residues long. Here the CDR3 DNA reads TGTGCCAGCAGCATGCAGACAGATACGCAGTATTTT. Amino acid sequence: CASSMQTDTQYF.

This clone appeared a single time. CDR3 nucleotide sequence: TGCGCCAGCAGCTCCTCTACTAGTGGAGTCTATGAGCAGTTCTTC. Translating it yields CASSSSTSGVYEQFF. The genes are TRBV5-1 and TRBJ2-1, with a possible D match to TRBD2 (5 bases). Trimming cost V 3 bases and J 8 bases, with 18 bases left between them. Germline lookup yields CDR1 SGHRS and CDR2 YFSETQ. The CDR3 has 15 amino acids.

This clone was seen a single time. This sequence joins TRBV10-1 and TRBJ1-6; D gene uncertain. CDR1 is WNHNN and CDR2 is SYGVQD in the germline V gene (reference sequence). V lost 0 bases, J lost 7 bases, and 4 bases lay in between. The CDR3 contains 13 residues. As DNA, the CDR3 is TGCGCCAGCAGTGAGTCCGGGAATTCACCCCTCCACTTT. Its translation: CASSESGNSPLHF.

J is TRBJ2-6 and V is TRBV28; no definite D call. Trimming removed 6 bases at V and 4 bases at J, with 13 bases between. Germline V lookup: CDR1 MDHEN, CDR2 SYDVKM. This CDR3 region has 15 residues. The CDR3 loop reads CASSLRLWGANVLTF. For the CDR3, the DNA is TGTGCCAGCAGCCTCCGACTCTGGGGGGCCAACGTCCTGACTTTC.

V usage is TRBV19 and J usage is TRBJ2-7, with D possibly called TRBD1 or TRBD2 (6 bases each). V was pared by 2 bases and J by 6 bases, with 11 bases between. The V gene's germline CDR1 is LNHDA and CDR2 SQIVND (reference sequence). This CDR3 region has 13 residues. This CDR3 is CASSIPGAGEQYF. In DNA form, the CDR3 reads TGTGCCAGTAGTATACCGGGGGCAGGCGAGCAGTACTTC.

This clone occurred a few times. The chain employs TRBV5-1 and TRBJ2-5; 10 bases are a match to TRBD2. The trim removed 4 bases at V and 5 bases at J, leaving 11 bases unmatched. The length of the CDR3 is 16 residues. Germline lookup yields CDR1 SGHRS and CDR2 YFSETQ. In DNA form, the CDR3 reads TGCGCCAGCAGCAAAGCGTCTAGCGGGAGATTCGAGACCCAGTACTTC. It yields the protein CASSKASSGRFETQYF. The full variable domain, rest sourced from reference TRBV5-1 and TRBJ2-5, is KAGVTQTPRYLIKTRGQQVTLSCSPISGHRSVSWYQQTPGQGLQFLFEYFSETQRNKGNFPGRFSGRQFSNSRSEMNVSTLELGDSALYLCASSKASSGRFETQYFGPGTRLLVL.

The chain combines TRBV25-1 with TRBJ2-3, with 10 positions matching TRBD2. The germline gives CDR1 MGHDK, CDR2 SYGVNS. The CDR3 loop spans 17 amino acids. Losses at the gene ends were 2 bases for V and 2 bases for J; bases not matched to a gene: 7. The CDR3 protein is CASSEGLAVIYTDTQYF. CDR3 DNA: TGTGCCAGCAGTGAAGGACTAGCGGTAATCTACACAGATACGCAGTATTTT.

The chain links TRBV10-3 to TRBJ2-7; 8 nucleotides agree with TRBD1. This CDR3 spans 12 amino acids. V shed 4 bases and J 7 bases; nucleotides not matched to a gene: 3. Germline CDR1 is ENHRY and CDR2 is SYGVKD. The CDR3: CAISAGGGEQYF. CDR3 coding DNA: TGTGCCATCAGTGCAGGGGGCGGGGAGCAGTACTTC.

CDR3 DNA sequence: TGTGCCAGCTCACCACCGAGCAAGGCTGGACTAGACAATGAGCAGTTCTTC. Its protein product is CASSPPSKAGLDNEQFF. The rearrangement uses TRBV18 and TRBJ2-1; 7 nucleotides match TRBD2. V shed 0 bases and J 5 bases; nucleotides not matched to a gene: 10. Germline assignment: CDR1 KGHSH and CDR2 LQKENI. CDR3 length: 17 amino acids. Variable domain in full (rest from reference TRBV18 and TRBJ2-1): NAGVMQNPRHLVRRRGQEARLRCSPMKGHSHVYWYRQLPEEGLKFMVYLQKENIIDESGMPKERFSAEFPKEGPSILRIQQVVRGDSAAYFCASSPPSKAGLDNEQFFGPGTRLTVL.

Concerning this clone itself: The junction departs from the called germline gene at one end, perhaps through a read error. The CDR3 bases are TGTGCCGGCAGCTTTTGGGCTAGCGGGAGAGGATTGGCTGAGCAGTTCTTC. Translating gives CAGSFWASGRGLAEQFF. The chain couples TRBV7-9 to TRBJ2-1; 10 nucleotides line up with TRBD2. The germline V gene has CDR1 SEHNR and CDR2 FQNEAQ (reference sequence). The CDR3 sequence is 17 residues long. Filled out from reference TRBV7-9 and TRBJ2-1, the complete variable domain reads DTGVSQNPRHKITKRGQNVTFRCDPISEHNRLYWYRQTLGQGPEFLTYFQNEAQLEKSRLLSDRFSAERPKGSFSTLEIQRTEQGDSAMYLCAGSFWASGRGLAEQFFGPGTRLTVL.

This clone was detected only once. The chain has TRBV23-1 and TRBJ2-6; D perhaps matches TRBD2 (5 bases). TRBV23-1 is identified as an open reading frame with a role that is uncertain. The CDR3 consists of 19 residues. Between the trimmed V and J ends, which lost 0 bases and 0 bases, there was a span of 15 bases. This CDR3 reads CASSQSIEGTSSGANVLTF. DNA of the CDR3: TGCGCCAGCAGTCAATCTATCGAGGGAACCTCCTCTGGGGCCAACGTCCTGACTTTC.

The chain recombines TRBV10-1 with TRBJ2-5; either TRBD1 or TRBD2 may fit D (5 bases each). V gave up 5 bases and J gave up 4 bases, with 11 bases separating them. The germline gives CDR1 WNHNN, CDR2 SYGVQD (reference sequence). The CDR3 loop spans 13 amino acids. Here the CDR3 reads CASSPGGGETQYF. CDR3 nucleotides: TGCGCCAGCAGTCCAGGTGGGGGAGAGACCCAGTACTTC.

This clone was observed once. This chain links TRBV5-8 with TRBJ1-2, with TRBD1 matching 9 bases. The trim removed 5 bases at V and 8 bases at J, leaving 7 bases unmatched. The CDR3 runs 13 residues. The V gene's germline CDR1 is SGHTS and CDR2 YDEGEE. The CDR3 region has the DNA TGTGCCAGCAGGCTAACAGGGGGCCGAGGCTACACCTTC. Amino acid sequence: CASRLTGGRGYTF.

This clone was counted only a few times. The chain employs TRBV6-5 and TRBJ1-4; 7 nucleotides line up with TRBD1. This CDR3 has 15 residues. CDR1 and CDR2 (germline): MNHEY, SVGAGI. The trim removed 6 bases at V and 7 bases at J, leaving 11 bases unmatched. CDR3 sequence (DNA): TGTGCCAGCAGAGCGCTACAGGGGTGGGCTGAAAAACTGTTTTTT. Translated: CASRALQGWAEKLFF.

This clone was observed a single time. The rearrangement joins TRBV2 to TRBJ1-1; weak D call: TRBD1 (5 bases). This CDR3 has 14 amino acids. V lost 2 bases and J 0 bases, leaving 7 bases between the germline ends. In germline, CDR1 is SNHLY, CDR2 FYNNEI. Written as DNA, the CDR3 is TGTGCCAGCAGTGAACAGGGCCTGAACACTGAAGCTTTCTTT. Its translation: CASSEQGLNTEAFF. Combining the CDR3 with reference TRBV2 and TRBJ1-1 gives the whole variable domain EPEVTQTPSHQVTQMGQEVILRCVPISNHLYFYWYRQILGQKVEFLVSFYNNEISEKSEIFDDQFSVERPDGSNFTLKIRSTKLEDSAMYFCASSEQGLNTEAFFGQGTRLTVV.

This clone has only a few counts. The chain carries TRBV28 and TRBJ1-2; D perhaps matches TRBD1 (6 bases). The CDR3 is 12 residues long. Trimming left V 7 bases short and J 5 bases short, with 11 bases between. Germline CDR1 MDHEN, CDR2 SYDVKM. In DNA form, the CDR3 reads TGTGCCAGCATCAAAACAGGGTATGGCTACACCTTC. Protein product: CASIKTGYGYTF.

This clone was found once. This rearrangement joins TRBV9 to TRBJ2-1; 9 bases line up with TRBD2. The V segment lost 0 bases and the J segment 10 bases; nucleotides outside the gene matches: 8. The CDR3 spans 15 residues. Per the germline V gene, CDR1 is SGDLS and CDR2 is YYNGEE. The CDR3 bases are TGTGCCAGCAGCGTAGCCGGGACTAGCACAATGGAGCAGTTCTTC. It is translated as CASSVAGTSTMEQFF.

The V call is TRBV5-1, the J call TRBJ1-2; D gene uncertain. The germline gives CDR1 SGHRS, CDR2 YFSETQ. V gave up 0 bases and J gave up 3 bases, with 9 bases separating them. This CDR3 comprises 14 residues. DNA for the CDR3: TGCGCCAGCAGCTTGGAGTCCAACGACTATGGCTACACCTTC. Encoded protein: CASSLESNDYGYTF. The full variable domain, in which reference TRBV5-1 and TRBJ1-2 provide the parts outside the CDR3, is KAGVTQTPRYLIKTRGQQVTLSCSPISGHRSVSWYQQTPGQGLQFLFEYFSETQRNKGNFPGRFSGRQFSNSRSEMNVSTLELGDSALYLCASSLESNDYGYTFGSGTRLTVV.

The chain is built from TRBV2 and TRBJ2-2; 9 bases are a match to TRBD1. The germline CDR1 and CDR2 sequences are SNHLY and FYNNEI. This CDR3 contains 15 residues. V gave up 1 base and J gave up 7 bases; unmatched junction bases: 4. The CDR3 sequence: CASSEGGQGHGELFF. The CDR3 nucleotides are TGTGCCAGCAGTGAAGGGGGACAGGGTCACGGGGAGCTGTTTTTT.